One T cell receptor beta chain is described in this entry. Its matching antigen is unknown. Alongside a J-beta primer mix, a sample-barcoded 5' primer served in a second PCR lasting roughly 7 to 12 cycles. Each of the cDNA molecules was tagged by a template-switch adaptor with 12 random nucleotides. One entry per CDR3 protein, called by TCRdb with MiXCR from the 5' RACE reads. Of around 1.5 million distinct CDR3 sequences in the sample, about 32% were seen once. The record originates from a study of blood T cells in healthy people across ages. Study-wide context: Template switching picked up about one barcoded beta molecule for each two T cells.

V was pared by 5 bases and J by 0 bases, with 11 bases of the junction left unmatched. CDR1 PRHDT and CDR2 FYEKMQ come from the germline V gene (reference sequence). The CDR3 is 19 residues long. General study findings and limits: With age, beta diversity per million T cells declined roughly linearly, significantly by about 37.

What was sequenced was blood. The clonotype was recovered from a woman aged 30 to 39 in good health. The V call is TRBV13, the J call TRBJ2-1; 12 bases are a match to TRBD2. This CDR3 is CASSAPGTSGSSSYNEQFF. The CDR3 DNA follows: TGTGCCAGCAGCGCTCCCGGGACTAGCGGGTCGAGCTCCTACAATGAGCAGTTCTTC.